What follows are 17 T cell receptor beta chains derived from one specimen sequenced in a study of Ad26.COV2.S vaccination and SARS-CoV-2 variants (dated by TCRdb to 2020 to 2023). What this sample's treatment or condition label stands for: some 20 received Ad26.COV2.S at low or high dose, single or two shots; five or six received placebo; per-sample allocation not given. Repertoires of vaccine and placebo recipients were sequenced from samples taken on day 63 after the first injection. The library was made by the immunoSEQ multiplex PCR assay. In TCRdb, the immuneACCESS table is reduced to in-frame sequences with V and J assigned. These tables do not hold every clone; where another copy was compared, an unresolved V gene accounts for under half, and the others remain unexplained. The sample data list roughly 330,000 clones, and roughly 90% of these were observed just once. Clones ranked in the top ten supply around 5.5% of the sample.

This specimen was peripheral blood, taken in a trial of Ad26.COV2.S vaccine versus placebo. These receptors all stem from a person between 18 and 60 years old who received the Ad26.COV2.S COVID-19 vaccine or a placebo.

This chain joins TRBV24-1 and TRBJ2-5; D remains unclear. V gave up 3 bases and J gave up 5 bases, with 3 bases separating them. The CDR3 length is 11 residues. Germline-derived CDR1 and CDR2 are KGHDR and SFDVKD. The CDR3 nucleotides are TGTGCCACCAGTGATATGGAGACCCAGTACTTC. Its translation: CATSDMETQYF.

The rearrangement joins TRBV6-5 to TRBJ1-1; D may be TRBD1 (5 bases). The CDR3 extends over 13 amino acids. Trimming took 8 bases from V and 0 from J, leaving 10 bases between them. Germline V gene sequence: CDR1 MNHEY, CDR2 SVGAGI. CDR3 protein: CASGLTVNTEAFF. CDR3 sequence (DNA): TGTGCCAGCGGACTGACAGTGAACACTGAAGCTTTCTTT.

The J gene is TRBJ1-1, the V gene TRBV3-1 (or the pseudogene TRBV3-2); TRBD1 agrees at 9 bases. The germline V gene has CDR1 LGHDT and CDR2 YNNKEL (reference sequence). V was clipped by 4 bases and J by 5 bases; unmatched bases: 8. The CDR3 length is 15 residues. The CDR3 DNA sequence: TGTGCCAGCAGCCTGGAGTCGGGACAGGGAACTGAAGCTTTCTTT. Translation: CASSLESGQGTEAFF.

The chain couples TRBV7-2 to TRBJ2-1; 9 bases map to TRBD1. This CDR3 has 12 residues. CDR1 and CDR2 from the germline V gene are SGHTA and FQGNSA. After removal of 5 bases from V and 9 bases from J, the junction contained 2 bases not matched to a gene. The CDR3 DNA reads as TGTGCCAGCAGCCGGACAGGGGTTGAGCAGTTCTTC. Protein sequence: CASSRTGVEQFF.

The rearrangement joins TRBV25-1 to TRBJ1-1; 7 nucleotides line up with TRBD1. V lost 4 bases, J lost 8 bases, and 13 bases stayed unmatched. Germline CDR1 MGHDK, CDR2 SYGVNS. This CDR3 comprises 15 residues. The CDR3 is CASSVRGQFLTEAFF. In nucleotides, the CDR3 is TGTGCCAGCAGTGTAAGGGGACAGTTCCTAACCGAAGCTTTCTTT.

In nucleotides, the CDR3 is TGTGCCATTAGAAGGGCCAATGAGCAGTTCTTC. The encoded protein is CAIRRANEQFF. The rearrangement joins TRBV11-1 to TRBJ2-1; D is ambiguous. Trimming took off 10 bases at V and 6 bases at J, with 10 bases between the two ends. The germline V gene encodes CDR1 SGHAT and CDR2 FQDESV (reference sequence). This CDR3 contains 11 residues.

The rearrangement links TRBV2 to TRBJ1-2, with D possibly being TRBD1 (5 bases). CDR1 and CDR2 from the germline V gene are SNHLY and FYNNEI. Trimming pared 4 bases from V and 2 bases from J, leaving 14 bases between. The CDR3 consists of 15 residues. CDR3 loop: CASSGEPGVNYGYTF. As DNA, the CDR3 is TGTGCCAGCAGTGGGGAACCGGGGGTGAACTATGGCTACACCTTC.

The chain has TRBV5-4 and TRBJ2-2; 10 nucleotides agree with TRBD2. With 0 bases clipped from V and 4 bases from J, the junction kept 9 bases outside the gene matches. CDR3 length equals 18 residues. CDR1 and CDR2 from the germline V gene are SGHNT and YYREEE (reference sequence). CDR3 DNA: TGTGCCAGCAGCTTGGACTTCAGCGGGGGGGGCCCCACCGGGGAGCTGTTTTTT. The encoded protein is CASSLDFSGGGPTGELFF.

This chain connects TRBV12-3 or TRBV12-4 to TRBJ2-5, with D possibly being TRBD1 (6 bases). The germline V and J ends were trimmed by 7 bases and 5 bases, with 11 bases remaining between them. CDR3 length equals 12 residues. Written as DNA, the CDR3 is TGTGCCAGCACCAGGGGTGGGGAGACCCAGTACTTC. It encodes CASTRGGETQYF.

Here the CDR3 DNA reads TGTGCCAGTCGGTTACCCGGGACACAAACCTACAATGAGCAGTTCTTC. Translated: CASRLPGTQTYNEQFF. This sequence joins TRBV2 and TRBJ2-1; D is possibly TRBD1 (6 bases). The V end was cut by 9 bases, the J end by 2 bases, with 20 bases between. CDR1 is SNHLY and CDR2 is FYNNEI in the germline V gene. The CDR3 sequence is 16 residues long.

The chain employs TRBV5-6 and TRBJ1-5, with TRBD1 matching 9 bases. CDR1 and CDR2 (germline): SGHDT, YYEEEE. This CDR3 is 17 amino acids long. J gave up 0 bases and V 5 bases, and 9 bases lay outside the gene matches. CDR3 loop: CASSSGTGKYSNQPQHF. The CDR3 bases are TGTGCCAGCAGTTCCGGGACAGGGAAATATAGCAATCAGCCCCAGCATTTT.

This clone was observed once. The V call is TRBV11-3, the J call TRBJ1-3, with a weak D call TRBD1 (5 bases). Germline V gene data show CDR1 as SGHNT and CDR2 as YENEEA. V was clipped by 5 bases and J by 3 bases, with 8 bases between them. The CDR3 loop spans 13 amino acids. The CDR3 region is CASSPDSGNTIYF. CDR3 nucleotide sequence: TGTGCCAGCAGCCCCGACAGTGGAAACACCATATATTTT.

This chain joins TRBV9 and TRBJ2-5, with 14 bases identical to TRBD2. The CDR3 has 16 residues. Germline CDR1 and CDR2: SGDLS and YYNGEE. With V trimmed by 3 bases and J by 2 bases, 3 bases remained unmatched. The chain's CDR3 is CASSEGLAGEQETQYF. CDR3 in DNA: TGTGCCAGCAGCGAGGGACTAGCGGGAGAACAAGAGACCCAGTACTTC.

The V call is TRBV15, the J call TRBJ1-1; D gene unclear. Germline V gives CDR1 LNHNV, CDR2 YYDKDF (reference sequence). This CDR3 is 16 amino acids long. The V end was cut by 1 base, the J end by 0 bases, with 12 bases between. The CDR3 sequence is CATSRGSQGLNTEAFF. The DNA for the CDR3 is TGTGCCACCAGCAGAGGTTCTCAAGGACTGAACACTGAAGCTTTCTTT. The entire variable domain, with the rest obtained from reference TRBV15 and TRBJ1-1, is as follows: DAMVIQNPRYQVTQFGKPVTLSCSQTLNHNVMYWYQQKSSQAPKLLFHYYDKDFNNEADTPDNFQSRRPNTSFCFLDIRSPGLGDTAMYLCATSRGSQGLNTEAFFGQGTRLTVV.

Here the CDR3 reads CASSPRGRRETQYF. DNA for the CDR3: TGTGCCAGCTCACCCAGGGGGCGCCGGGAGACCCAGTACTTC. This chain connects TRBV18 to TRBJ2-5, with TRBD1 matching 8 bases. There are 14 residues in the CDR3. Unmatched junction bases numbered 5, after V lost 3 bases and J lost 5 bases. Germline V lookup: CDR1 KGHSH, CDR2 LQKENI.

The chain employs TRBV6-2 or TRBV6-3 and TRBJ2-7; D gene unclear. Germline CDR1 MNHEY, CDR2 SVGEGT. CDR3 length equals 13 residues. Between the trimmed V and J ends, which lost 0 bases and 6 bases, there was a span of 9 bases. The CDR3 region is CASSYSAALEQYV. CDR3 sequence (DNA): TGTGCCAGCAGTTACTCAGCAGCTCTCGAGCAGTACGTC.

This clone has just a few counts. This chain uses TRBV7-2 with TRBJ1-5, with a possible D match to TRBD1 (5 bases). Trimming removed 7 bases from V and 0 bases from J, with 16 bases in between. CDR1 SGHTA and CDR2 FQGNSA come from the germline V gene. The CDR3 runs to 16 residues. The CDR3 bases are TGTGCCAGCACCCCCGGAGCAGGGAATAGCAATCAGCCCCAGCATTTT. Protein: CASTPGAGNSNQPQHF.